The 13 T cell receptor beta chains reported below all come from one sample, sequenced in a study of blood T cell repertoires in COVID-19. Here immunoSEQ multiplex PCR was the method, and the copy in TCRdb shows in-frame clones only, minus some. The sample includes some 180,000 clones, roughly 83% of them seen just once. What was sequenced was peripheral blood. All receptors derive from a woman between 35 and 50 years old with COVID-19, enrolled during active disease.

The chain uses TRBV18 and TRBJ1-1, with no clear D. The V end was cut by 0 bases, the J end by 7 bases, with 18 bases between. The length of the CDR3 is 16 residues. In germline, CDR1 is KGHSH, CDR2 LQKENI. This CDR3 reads CASSPPVGNPGLEAFF. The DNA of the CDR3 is TGTGCCAGCTCACCACCCGTCGGGAATCCTGGACTTGAAGCTTTCTTT.

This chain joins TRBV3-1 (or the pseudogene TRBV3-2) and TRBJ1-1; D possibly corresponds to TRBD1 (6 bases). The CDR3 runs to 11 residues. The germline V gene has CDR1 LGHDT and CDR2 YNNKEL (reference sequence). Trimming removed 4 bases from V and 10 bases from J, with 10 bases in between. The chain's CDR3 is CASSLRDTAFF. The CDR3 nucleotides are TGTGCCAGCAGCCTCCGGGACACAGCTTTCTTT.

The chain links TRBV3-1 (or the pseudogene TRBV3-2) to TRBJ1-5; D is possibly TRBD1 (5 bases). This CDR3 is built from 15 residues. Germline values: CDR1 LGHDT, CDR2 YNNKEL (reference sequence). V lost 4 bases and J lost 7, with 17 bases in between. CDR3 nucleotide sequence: TGTGCCAGCAGCCGCGGTGTAGGGGTTGGGCAGCCCCAGCATTTT. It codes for CASSRGVGVGQPQHF.

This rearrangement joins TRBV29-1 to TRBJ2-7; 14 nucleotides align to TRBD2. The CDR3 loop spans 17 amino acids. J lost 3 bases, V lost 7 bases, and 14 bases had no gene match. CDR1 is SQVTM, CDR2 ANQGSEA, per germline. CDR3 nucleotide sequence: TGCAGCGCCAATGGACTAGCGGGAGGCCCAAGTTACTACGAGCAGTACTTC. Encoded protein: CSANGLAGGPSYYEQYF.

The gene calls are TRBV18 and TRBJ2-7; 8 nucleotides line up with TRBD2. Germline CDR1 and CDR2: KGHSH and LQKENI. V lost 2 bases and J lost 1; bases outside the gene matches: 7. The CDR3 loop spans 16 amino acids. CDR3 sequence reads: CASSPGVASGSYEQYF. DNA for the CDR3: TGTGCCAGCTCACCAGGAGTGGCTAGCGGGTCCTACGAGCAGTACTTC.

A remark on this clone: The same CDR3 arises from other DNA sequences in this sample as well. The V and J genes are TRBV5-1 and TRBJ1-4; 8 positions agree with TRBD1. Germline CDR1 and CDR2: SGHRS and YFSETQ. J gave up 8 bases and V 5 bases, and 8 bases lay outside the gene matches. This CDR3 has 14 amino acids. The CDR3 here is CASSFGQGREKLFF. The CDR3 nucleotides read TGCGCCAGCAGTTTTGGACAGGGTAGGGAAAAACTGTTTTTT. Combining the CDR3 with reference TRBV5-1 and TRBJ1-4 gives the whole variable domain KAGVTQTPRYLIKTRGQQVTLSCSPISGHRSVSWYQQTPGQGLQFLFEYFSETQRNKGNFPGRFSGRQFSNSRSEMNVSTLELGDSALYLCASSFGQGREKLFFGSGTQLSVL.

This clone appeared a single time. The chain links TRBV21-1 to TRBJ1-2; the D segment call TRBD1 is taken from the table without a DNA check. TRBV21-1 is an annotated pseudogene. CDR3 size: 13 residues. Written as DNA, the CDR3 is TGTGCCAGCAGCACGGCACAGCTCTATGGCTACACCTTC. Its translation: CASSTAQLYGYTF.

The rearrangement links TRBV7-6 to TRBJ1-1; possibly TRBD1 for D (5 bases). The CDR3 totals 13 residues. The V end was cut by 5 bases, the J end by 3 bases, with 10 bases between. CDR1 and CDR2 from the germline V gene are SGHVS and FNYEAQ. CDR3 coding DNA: TGTGCCAGCAGCCCGACAGTCGACACTGAAGCTTTCTTT. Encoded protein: CASSPTVDTEAFF.

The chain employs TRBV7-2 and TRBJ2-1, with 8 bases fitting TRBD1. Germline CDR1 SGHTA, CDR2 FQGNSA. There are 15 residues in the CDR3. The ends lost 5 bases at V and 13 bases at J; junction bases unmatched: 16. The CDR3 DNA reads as TGTGCCAGCAGCCCACCACTTCGACAGGGGATTGAACAGTTCTTC. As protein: CASSPPLRQGIEQFF.

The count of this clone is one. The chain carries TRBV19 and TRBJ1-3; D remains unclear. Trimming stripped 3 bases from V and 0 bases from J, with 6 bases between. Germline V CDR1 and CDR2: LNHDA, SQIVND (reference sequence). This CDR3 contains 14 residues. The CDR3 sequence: CASSIRVSGNTIYF. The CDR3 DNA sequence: TGTGCCAGTAGTATCCGGGTCTCTGGAAACACCATATATTTT. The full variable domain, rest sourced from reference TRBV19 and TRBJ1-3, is DGGITQSPKYLFRKEGQNVTLSCEQNLNHDAMYWYRQDPGQGLRLIYYSQIVNDFQKGDIAEGYSVSREKKESFPLTVTSAQKNPTAFYLCASSIRVSGNTIYFGEGSWLTVV.

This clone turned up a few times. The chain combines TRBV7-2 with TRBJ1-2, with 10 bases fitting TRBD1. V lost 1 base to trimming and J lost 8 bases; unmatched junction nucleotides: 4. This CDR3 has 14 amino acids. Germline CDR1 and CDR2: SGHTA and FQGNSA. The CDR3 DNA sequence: TGTGCCAGCAGCTTAGGACAGGGGGCGCGAGGCTACACCTTC. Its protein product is CASSLGQGARGYTF.

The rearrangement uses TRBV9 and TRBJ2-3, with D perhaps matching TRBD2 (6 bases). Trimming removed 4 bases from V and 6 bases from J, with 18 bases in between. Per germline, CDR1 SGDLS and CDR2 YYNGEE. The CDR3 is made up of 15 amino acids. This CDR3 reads CASSPRGHNPDTQYF. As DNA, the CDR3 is TGTGCCAGCAGCCCGCGGGGTCATAACCCGGATACGCAGTATTTT.

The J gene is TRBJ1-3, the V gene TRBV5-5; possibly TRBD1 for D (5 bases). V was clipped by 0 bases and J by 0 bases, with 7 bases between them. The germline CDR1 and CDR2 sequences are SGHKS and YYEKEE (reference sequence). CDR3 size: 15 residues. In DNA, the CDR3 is TGTGCCAGCAGCTTGGGACAGAGCTCTGGAAACACCATATATTTT. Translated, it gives CASSLGQSSGNTIYF.